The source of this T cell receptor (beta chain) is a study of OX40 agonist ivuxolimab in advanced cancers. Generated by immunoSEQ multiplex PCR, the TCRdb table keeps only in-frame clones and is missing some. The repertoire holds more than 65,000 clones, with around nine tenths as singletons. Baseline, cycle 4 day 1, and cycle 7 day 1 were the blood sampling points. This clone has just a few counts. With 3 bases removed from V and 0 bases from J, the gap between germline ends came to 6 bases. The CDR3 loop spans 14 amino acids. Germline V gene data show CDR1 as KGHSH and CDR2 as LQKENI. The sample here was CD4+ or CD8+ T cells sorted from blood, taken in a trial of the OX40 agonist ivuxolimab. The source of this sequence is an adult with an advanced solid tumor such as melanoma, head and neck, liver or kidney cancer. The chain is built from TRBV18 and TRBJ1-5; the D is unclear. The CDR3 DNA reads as TGTGCCAGCTCACCGGCGGGTAGCAATCAGCCCCAGCATTTT. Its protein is CASSPAGSNQPQHF.